A single sample gave rise to the 9 T cell receptor beta chains below, sequenced in a study of beta chain features in type 1 diabetes. What these receptors recognize is not known. The authors reverse transcribed all of the isolated RNA, so sequencing captured expressed TCRB transcripts. The repertoire was sequenced with immunoSEQ multiplex PCR; TCRdb's copy has only in-frame clones and lacks some. Here the sample spans roughly 290,000 clones, 15% being singletons. Study-wide points: TCRB CDR3s were moderately but significantly shorter in Type 1 diabetes patients in all four CD4+ subsets.

Source material: naive CD4+ T cells from blood. The receptors derive from a young man with type 1 diabetes.

CDR3 DNA: TGTGCCAGCAGCTTAGGATCGGGGTCCTTCAATCAGCCCCAGCATTTT. This encodes CASSLGSGSFNQPQHF. The V call is TRBV7-9, the J call TRBJ1-5; the D is unclear. V gave up 1 base and J gave up 3 bases, with 13 bases separating them. Germline-derived CDR1 and CDR2 are SEHNR and FQNEAQ (reference sequence). The CDR3 runs to 16 residues.

In this sample, this clone turned up a few times. This rearrangement joins TRBV9 to TRBJ2-7; possible D gene TRBD2, 5 bases. This CDR3 has 14 amino acids. Germline V gene lookup returns CDR1 SGDLS and CDR2 YYNGEE. Trimming left V 4 bases short and J 1 base short, with 12 bases between. The CDR3 region has the DNA TGTGCCAGCAGCCTGACGGGGATGTCCTACGAGCAGTACTTC. Its protein product is CASSLTGMSYEQYF. Together with reference TRBV9 and TRBJ2-7, the CDR3 gives the full variable domain: DSGVTQTPKHLITATGQRVTLRCSPRSGDLSVYWYQQSLDQGLQFLIQYYNGEERAKGNILERFSAQQFPDLHSELNLSSLELGDSALYFCASSLTGMSYEQYFGPGTRLTVT.

This clone was found a few times. This chain uses TRBV18 with TRBJ2-7, with TRBD1 matching over 7 bases. V dropped 2 bases and J dropped 6; count of bases not matched to a gene: 10. The CDR3 is made up of 15 amino acids. Germline CDR1 is KGHSH and CDR2 is LQKENI. The CDR3 loop is CASSPNTGVTTEQYF. DNA of the CDR3: TGTGCCAGCTCACCAAATACAGGGGTGACTACCGAGCAGTACTTC.

This clone appeared a few times. The gene calls are TRBV6-5 and TRBJ1-5; TRBD1 aligns across 11 bases. Trimming removed 5 bases from V and 2 bases from J; junction bases left unmatched: 2. The CDR3 loop spans 15 amino acids. Germline CDR1 reads MNHEY; CDR2 reads SVGAGI. The CDR3 DNA is TGTGCCAGCAGTAGGACAGGGGGCCGCAATCAGCCCCAGCATTTT. Translating it yields CASSRTGGRNQPQHF.

The V and J genes are TRBV10-3 and TRBJ2-2, with 8 bases fitting TRBD1. V dropped 10 bases and J dropped 1; count of bases not matched to a gene: 11. This CDR3 has 16 amino acids. The germline V gene encodes CDR1 ENHRY and CDR2 SYGVKD. The CDR3, as DNA: TGTGCCACCAGAGGCGCAGGGACAGGGAACACCGGGGAGCTGTTTTTT. As protein: CATRGAGTGNTGELFF.

CDR3 sequence: CASSFGTPGALYEQYF. CDR3 bases: TGTGCCAGCTCATTCGGGACTCCGGGAGCCCTTTACGAGCAGTACTTC. The rearrangement uses TRBV18 and TRBJ2-7; a possible D gene is TRBD2 (6 bases). The CDR3 covers 16 residues. The germline V gene encodes CDR1 KGHSH and CDR2 LQKENI. With 5 bases removed from V and 4 bases from J, the gap between germline ends came to 21 bases.

This clone showed up just a few times. The rearrangement joins TRBV9 to TRBJ1-2; D is possibly TRBD1 (6 bases). The CDR3 extends over 13 amino acids. Germline lookup yields CDR1 SGDLS and CDR2 YYNGEE. Trimming took off 4 bases at V and 6 bases at J, with 13 bases between the two ends. CDR3 bases: TGTGCCAGCAGCCCTACAGGGAACCATGGCTACACCTTC. Translated, it gives CASSPTGNHGYTF.

The genes are TRBV11-2 and TRBJ2-1; TRBD2 aligns across 11 bases. V was clipped by 5 bases and J by 15 bases; unmatched bases: 18. Germline V lookup: CDR1 SGHAT, CDR2 FQNNGV. The CDR3 runs to 16 residues. Written as DNA, the CDR3 is TGTGCCAGCAGCCCCCAGGGGTTTAGCGGGGGGGAGGGCTGGTTCTTC. This gives the protein CASSPQGFSGGEGWFF.

J is TRBJ2-7 and V is TRBV28, with 11 bases identical to TRBD1. With 8 bases clipped from V and 2 bases from J, the junction kept 8 bases outside the gene matches. The CDR3 is 15 amino acids. CDR1 is MDHEN and CDR2 is SYDVKM in the germline V gene. The CDR3 DNA follows: TGTGCCAGCTCCCTACCGGGACAGGGGGCCTACGAGCAGTACTTC. This codes for CASSLPGQGAYEQYF.